Given below is one TCR beta chain in context. Its specificity is unknown. From the RT-PCR reads, TCRdb called clonotypes with MiXCR, one entry per CDR3 protein. Altogether 150,000 or so distinct CDR3 sequences are present, about a tenth being singletons, with the ten largest covering roughly an eighth. The source of the sample is a study of response to subunit inactivated influenza vaccine. Study outcomes and limitations: Seasonal influenza vaccination, on each occasion, was suggested by the authors to recruit few new T cells.

The sequenced sample was non-naive T cells sorted from PBMCs, obtained 35 to 45 days after vaccination. The TCR originated in a man aged 50 to 60 who received an inactivated influenza vaccine.

CDR3 DNA: TGTGCCAGCATCGGGGGGGGACAGTCTCAAAAACTGTTTTTT. Amino acids: CASIGGGQSQKLFF. The chain carries TRBV2 and TRBJ1-4; 7 positions agree with TRBD1. Germline V lookup: CDR1 SNHLY, CDR2 FYNNEI. Trimming took 7 bases from V and 9 from J; bases not matched to a gene: 11. There are 14 residues in the CDR3.